This T cell receptor (beta chain) was profiled in a study of blood T cell repertoires in COVID-19. Original handling: Reference gene primer amplification gave nucleated cell count estimates. Libraries were prepared by immunoSEQ multiplex PCR; TCRdb keeps only in-frame clonotypes and omits some of them. The V and J calls and clone size come from that table; D and trimming were worked out from the DNA. The data contain some 120,000 clones, 90% of them singletons. The germline V gene has CDR1 SEHNR and CDR2 FQNEAQ (reference sequence). Trimming took off 5 bases at V and 1 base at J, with 14 bases between the two ends. The CDR3 covers 15 residues.

Sequencing was carried out using peripheral blood. The chain uses TRBV7-9 and TRBJ1-1; a weak D match, TRBD1 (6 bases). The clonotype was recovered from a man in his fifties with active COVID-19. The CDR3 is CASSNRQGKNTEAFF. CDR3 bases: TGTGCCAGCAGCAATAGGCAGGGGAAGAACACTGAAGCTTTCTTT.